One and the same sample provided the 8 T cell receptor beta chains below, sequenced in a study of shared clonotypes between healthy human individuals. Some clones are missing from TCRdb's copy, which holds only in-frame ones; the method was immunoSEQ multiplex PCR. The sample lists about 500,000 clones; 77% were seen once. The sample was PBMCs. These receptors came from a woman in her thirties or forties in good health. Some clones in this sample may be carry-over from other donors' samples.

The chain carries TRBV15 and TRBJ1-1; D gene unclear. There are 14 residues in the CDR3. Trimming removed 8 bases at V and 4 bases at J, with 17 bases between. CDR1 is LNHNV and CDR2 is YYDKDF in the germline V gene (reference sequence). The CDR3 nucleotides are TGTGCCACCCGAAGTGGGAGAGTGGCCACTGAAGCTTTCTTT. Amino acid sequence: CATRSGRVATEAFF. Combining the CDR3 with reference TRBV15 and TRBJ1-1 gives the whole variable domain DAMVIQNPRYQVTQFGKPVTLSCSQTLNHNVMYWYQQKSSQAPKLLFHYYDKDFNNEADTPDNFQSRRPNTSFCFLDIRSPGLGDTAMYLCATRSGRVATEAFFGQGTRLTVV.

The J gene is TRBJ2-1, the V gene TRBV29-1, with TRBD1 matching over 10 bases. The V segment lost 2 bases and the J segment 8 bases; nucleotides outside the gene matches: 6. The germline CDR1 and CDR2 sequences are SQVTM and ANQGSEA. The CDR3 covers 14 residues. CDR3 in amino acids: CSVESGTGVHEQFF. CDR3 nucleotide sequence: TGCAGCGTTGAATCCGGGACAGGGGTTCATGAGCAGTTCTTC.

The V call is TRBV19, the J call TRBJ1-2; D not resolved. CDR1 is LNHDA, CDR2 SQIVND, per germline (reference sequence). The CDR3 has 14 residues. V was shortened by 5 bases and J by 0 bases, with 10 bases between the two germline ends. The CDR3 is CASSPHGPNYGYTF. The CDR3, as DNA: TGTGCCAGTAGTCCCCACGGCCCTAACTATGGCTACACCTTC.

This clone was counted a few times. The chain uses TRBV30 and TRBJ1-1; D call uncertain. Germline V CDR1 and CDR2: GTSNPN, SVGIG (reference sequence). The CDR3 runs 15 residues. Trimming stripped 0 bases from V and 1 base from J, with 12 bases between. CDR3 protein: CAWSVLPDQNTEAFF. Written as DNA, the CDR3 is TGTGCCTGGAGTGTACTACCAGACCAGAACACTGAAGCTTTCTTT.

As for this clone: Since a far larger clone is one base different, this is likely a read error. The final CDR3 position lacks the conserved phenylalanine or tryptophan, pointing to a likely read error. This specimen includes other DNA sequences encoding the same CDR3. V gene TRBV6-1 combines with J gene TRBJ1-1; D is possibly TRBD1 (5 bases). This CDR3 has 15 residues. The V gene's germline CDR1 is MNHNS and CDR2 SASEGT. Trimming took 6 bases from V and 0 from J, leaving 14 bases between them. CDR3 protein: CASRGPGAMNTEAFL. The CDR3 DNA reads as TGTGCCAGCAGGGGCCCCGGGGCAATGAACACTGAAGCTTTCTTG.

This rearrangement joins TRBV6-6 to TRBJ1-4, with D tentatively TRBD1 (5 bases). Germline V lookup: CDR1 MNHNY, CDR2 SVGAGI (reference sequence). The CDR3 runs to 15 residues. V gave up 2 bases and J gave up 6 bases, with 13 bases separating them. DNA of the CDR3: TGTGCCAGCAGTTACACGGGGCAGAATTATGAAAAACTGTTTTTT. Amino acid sequence: CASSYTGQNYEKLFF.

The chain is built from TRBV7-2 and TRBJ2-3; TRBD1 is a possible D gene (6 bases). The V and J ends lost 5 bases and 2 bases respectively, with 11 bases between them. The CDR3 is 14 residues long. The germline V gene encodes CDR1 SGHTA and CDR2 FQGNSA. CDR3 amino acids: CASSPQGHTDTQYF. The CDR3 bases are TGTGCCAGCAGCCCACAGGGACACACAGATACGCAGTATTTT.

This chain connects TRBV10-3 to TRBJ2-7; D remains unclear. The CDR3 runs 14 residues. The germline gives CDR1 ENHRY, CDR2 SYGVKD. V gave up 2 bases and J gave up 1 base, with 9 bases separating them. The CDR3 sequence: CAISEKGKSYEQYF. CDR3 DNA: TGTGCCATCAGTGAGAAGGGCAAGTCCTACGAGCAGTACTTC.